The entry below describes one T cell receptor beta chain. Its antigen is as yet unknown. CDR1 and CDR2 from the germline V gene are SGHTA and FQGNSA. The length of the CDR3 is 14 residues. Germline trimming cut 5 bases from V and 14 bases from J; bases unmatched to any gene: 16. This entry belongs to a study of cytomegalovirus exposure and HLA in healthy donors. Findings and limits, study-wide: In a later analysis, TCR beta V- and J-gene trimming was associated with a missense DCLRE1C variant.

Vbeta (60) and Jbeta (13) primers were used in the PCR. Repertoires were generated with immunoSEQ multiplex PCR, while TCRdb's copy carries only in-frame clones and drops some. This sample has roughly 120,000 clones, with 76% found just once. The clonotype was recovered from a woman between 45 and 60 years old in good health and CMV-seropositive. V is TRBV7-2 and J is TRBJ2-3; TRBD2 aligns across 7 bases. The sample consisted of PBMCs. CDR3 residues: CASSLAASGDTWYF. DNA for the CDR3: TGTGCCAGCAGCCTCGCGGCTAGCGGAGATACGTGGTATTTT.